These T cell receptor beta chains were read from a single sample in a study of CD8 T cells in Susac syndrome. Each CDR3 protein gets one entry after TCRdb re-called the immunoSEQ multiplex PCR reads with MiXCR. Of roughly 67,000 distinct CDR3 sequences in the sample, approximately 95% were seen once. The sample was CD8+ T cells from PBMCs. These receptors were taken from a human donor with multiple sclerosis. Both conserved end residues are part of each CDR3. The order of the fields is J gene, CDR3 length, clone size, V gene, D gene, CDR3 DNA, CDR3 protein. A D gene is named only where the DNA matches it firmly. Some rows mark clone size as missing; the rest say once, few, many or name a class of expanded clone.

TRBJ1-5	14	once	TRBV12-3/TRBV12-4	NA	TGTGCCAGCAGTCCCCCGGGGGCCCTCCAGCCCCAGCATTTT	CASSPPGALQPQHF
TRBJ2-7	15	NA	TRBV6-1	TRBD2	TGTGCCAGCATTCTAGACCGGACTAGCTTAGACGAGCAGTACTTC	CASILDRTSLDEQYF
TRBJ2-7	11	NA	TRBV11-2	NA	TGTGCCAGCAGCTTAGATTACAGGGAGTACTTC	CASSLDYREYF
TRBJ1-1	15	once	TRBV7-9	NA	TGTGCCAGCAGCTTAAGTAATGAGGGGGGGCCTGAAGCTTTCTTT	CASSLSNEGGPEAFF
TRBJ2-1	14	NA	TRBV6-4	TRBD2	TGTGCCAGCAGTTCCGGGACTAGCGCCGGTGAGCAGTTCTTC	CASSSGTSAGEQFF
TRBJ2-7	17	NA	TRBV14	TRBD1	TGTGCCAGCAGCCAAGATCGGGGAACAGGGGCTACCTACGAGCAGTACTTC	CASSQDRGTGATYEQYF
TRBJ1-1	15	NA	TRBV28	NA	TGTGCCAGCAGTTTACAGGGCGGTGAGGTCATAGGAGCTTTCTTT	CASSLQGGEVIGAFF
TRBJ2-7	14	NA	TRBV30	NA	TGTGCCTGTTATCGGGCCGAACAAGTCCACGAGCAGTACTTC	CACYRAEQVHEQYF
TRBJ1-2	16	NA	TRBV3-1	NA	TGTGCCAGCAGCCTAGGAGTCAGGGAGCTAAAGGATGGCTACACCTTC	CASSLGVRELKDGYTF
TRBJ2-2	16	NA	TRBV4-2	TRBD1	TGTGCCAGCAGCCCCCGGACAGGGCGCGAACCCGGGGAGCTGTTTTTT	CASSPRTGREPGELFF
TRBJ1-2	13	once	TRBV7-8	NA	TGTGCCAGCAGCCCCCCTGGGCACTATGGCTACACCTTC	CASSPPGHYGYTF
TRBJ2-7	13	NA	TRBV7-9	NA	TGTGCCAGCAGCTTCCAGATTTCCTACGAGCAGTACTTC	CASSFQISYEQYF
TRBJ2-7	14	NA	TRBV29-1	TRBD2	TGCAGCGTTGAAGGGCTAGCGGGAGAGAACGAGCAGTACTTC	CSVEGLAGENEQYF